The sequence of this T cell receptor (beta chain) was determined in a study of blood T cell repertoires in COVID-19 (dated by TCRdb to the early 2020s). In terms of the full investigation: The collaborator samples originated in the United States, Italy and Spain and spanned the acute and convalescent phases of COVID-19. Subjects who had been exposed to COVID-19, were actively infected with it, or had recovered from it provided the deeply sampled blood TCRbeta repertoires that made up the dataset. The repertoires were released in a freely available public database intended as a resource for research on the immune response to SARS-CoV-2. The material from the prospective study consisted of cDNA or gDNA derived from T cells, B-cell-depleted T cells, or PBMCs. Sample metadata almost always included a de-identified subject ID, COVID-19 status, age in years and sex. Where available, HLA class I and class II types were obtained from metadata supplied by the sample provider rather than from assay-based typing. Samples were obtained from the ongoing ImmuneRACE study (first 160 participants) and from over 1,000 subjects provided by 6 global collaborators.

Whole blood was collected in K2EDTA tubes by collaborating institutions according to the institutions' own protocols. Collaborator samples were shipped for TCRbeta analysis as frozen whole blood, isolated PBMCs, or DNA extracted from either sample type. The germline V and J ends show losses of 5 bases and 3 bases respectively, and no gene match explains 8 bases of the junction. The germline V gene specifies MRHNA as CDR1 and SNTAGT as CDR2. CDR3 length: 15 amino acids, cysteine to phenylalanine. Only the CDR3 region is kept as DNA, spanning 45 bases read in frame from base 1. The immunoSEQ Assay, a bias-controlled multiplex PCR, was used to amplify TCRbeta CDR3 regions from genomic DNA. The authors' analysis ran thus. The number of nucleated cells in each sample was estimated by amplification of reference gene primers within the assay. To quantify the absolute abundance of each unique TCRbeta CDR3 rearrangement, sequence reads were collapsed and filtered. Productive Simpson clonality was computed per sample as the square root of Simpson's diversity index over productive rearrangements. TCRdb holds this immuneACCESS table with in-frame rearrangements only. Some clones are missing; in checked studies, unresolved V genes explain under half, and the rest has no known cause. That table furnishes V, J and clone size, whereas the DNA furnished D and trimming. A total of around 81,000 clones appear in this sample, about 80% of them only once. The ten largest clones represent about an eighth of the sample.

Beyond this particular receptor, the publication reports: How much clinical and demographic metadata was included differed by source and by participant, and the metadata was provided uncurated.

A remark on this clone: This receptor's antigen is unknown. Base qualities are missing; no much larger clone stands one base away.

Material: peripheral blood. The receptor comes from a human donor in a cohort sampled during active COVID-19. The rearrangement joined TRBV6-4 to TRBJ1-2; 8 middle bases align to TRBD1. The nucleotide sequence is TGTGCCAGCAGTCGGACAGGGCGGTTTTACTATGGCTACACCTTC. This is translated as CASSRTGRFYYGYTF.